Listed below are T cell receptor beta chains from one sample, sequenced in a study of CD8 T cells and mutated HIV epitopes. Using its own MiXCR run on the single-cell sequencing reads, TCRdb lists one record per CDR3 protein. The table has some 710 distinct CDR3 sequences, approximately 55% seen once. The sample in question was CD8+ T cells sorted from blood by dual tetramer staining, obtained during acute HIV infection. The source is a man between 25 and 39 years old with HIV-1 infection. The conserved cysteine and the conserved F or W are not part of the CDR3 here. Clone size is not always given. Where it is, it says once, few, many or a class for expanded clones.

TRBJ2-7	-	TRBV20-1	SASPPSGHTYEQY
TRBJ2-7	few	TRBV4-1	ASSQVSGTGLTYEQY
TRBJ2-7	-	TRBV20-1	SGSSPKAVSSCEQY
TRBJ2-7	-	TRBV20-1	SATPTGSGHTYEQY
TRBJ2-7	large	TRBV28	ASSLSPGRASSYEQY
TRBJ2-7	-	TRBV27	ASRGIGAQY
TRBJ2-7	large	TRBV15	ATSSQSGVYEQY
TRBJ2-7	-	TRBV20-1	SATPTGQAGMSSYEQY
TRBJ2-7	-	TRBV20-1	SATPGLAGATYEQY
TRBJ2-7	-	TRBV20-1	SATTSGVTEQY
TRBJ2-7	-	TRBV20-1	SASGHSYEQY
TRBJ2-6	-	TRBV3-1	ASSLVTGANVLT
TRBJ2-2	few	TRBV27	ASTGELF
TRBJ2-7	-	TRBV20-1	SATPTGQATIYEQY
TRBJ2-7	many	TRBV20-1	SAPGLAAHLYEQY
TRBJ2-7	-	TRBV4-1	ASSQSPGLAGMSSYEQY